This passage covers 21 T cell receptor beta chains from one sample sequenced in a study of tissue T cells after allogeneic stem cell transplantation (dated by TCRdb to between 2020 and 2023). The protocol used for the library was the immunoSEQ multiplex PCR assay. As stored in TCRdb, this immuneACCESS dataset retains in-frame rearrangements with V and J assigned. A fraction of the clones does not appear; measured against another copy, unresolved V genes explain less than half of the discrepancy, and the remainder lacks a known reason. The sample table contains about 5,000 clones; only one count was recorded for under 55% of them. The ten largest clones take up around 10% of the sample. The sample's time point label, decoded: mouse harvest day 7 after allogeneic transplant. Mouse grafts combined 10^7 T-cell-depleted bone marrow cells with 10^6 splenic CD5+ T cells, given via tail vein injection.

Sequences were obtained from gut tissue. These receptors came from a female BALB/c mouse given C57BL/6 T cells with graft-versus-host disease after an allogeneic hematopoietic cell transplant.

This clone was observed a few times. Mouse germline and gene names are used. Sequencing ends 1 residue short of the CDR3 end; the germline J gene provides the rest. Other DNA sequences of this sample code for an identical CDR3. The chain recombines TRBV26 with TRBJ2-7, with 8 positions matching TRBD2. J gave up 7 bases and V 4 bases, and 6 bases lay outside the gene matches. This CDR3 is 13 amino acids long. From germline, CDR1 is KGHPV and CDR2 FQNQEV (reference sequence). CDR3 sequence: CASSPTGGGEQYF. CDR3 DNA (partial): TGTGCCAGCAGTCCCACTGGGGGAGGAGAACAGTAC. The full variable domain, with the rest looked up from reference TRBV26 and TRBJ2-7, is NSKVIQTPRYLVKGQGQKAKMRCIPEKGHPVVFWYQQNKNNEFKFLINFQNQEVLQQIDMTEKRFSAECPSNSPCSLEIQSSEAGDSALYLCASSPTGGGEQYFGPGTRLTVL.

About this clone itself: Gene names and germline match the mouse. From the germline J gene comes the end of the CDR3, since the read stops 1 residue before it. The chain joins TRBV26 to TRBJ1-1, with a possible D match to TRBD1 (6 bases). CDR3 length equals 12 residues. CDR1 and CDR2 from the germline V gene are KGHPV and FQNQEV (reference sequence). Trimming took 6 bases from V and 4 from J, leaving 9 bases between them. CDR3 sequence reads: CASSTGTTEVFF. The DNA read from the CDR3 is TGTGCCAGCAGCACAGGGACCACAGAAGTCTTC.

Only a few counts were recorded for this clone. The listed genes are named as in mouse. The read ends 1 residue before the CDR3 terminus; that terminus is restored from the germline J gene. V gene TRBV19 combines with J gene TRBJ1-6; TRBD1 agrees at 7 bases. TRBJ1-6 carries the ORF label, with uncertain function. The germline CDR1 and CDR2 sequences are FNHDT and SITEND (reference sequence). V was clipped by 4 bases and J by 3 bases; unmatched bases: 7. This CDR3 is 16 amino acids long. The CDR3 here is CASSAPGTVYNSPLYF. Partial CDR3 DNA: TGTGCCAGCAGTGCCCCTGGGACAGTCTATAATTCGCCCCTCTAC.

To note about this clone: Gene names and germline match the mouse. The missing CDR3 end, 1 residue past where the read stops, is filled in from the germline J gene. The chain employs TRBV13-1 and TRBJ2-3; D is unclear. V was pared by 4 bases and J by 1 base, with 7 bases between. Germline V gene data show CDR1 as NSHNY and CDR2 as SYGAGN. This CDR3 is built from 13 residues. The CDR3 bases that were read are TGTGCCAGCAGTCCCGGGGGTGCAGAAACGCTGTAT. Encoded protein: CASSPGGAETLY. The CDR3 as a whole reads CASSPGGAETLYF.

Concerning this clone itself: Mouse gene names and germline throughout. The CDR3 sequence: CASSQDPWGGRPYEQYF. The CDR3 DNA, read in part, is TGTGCCAGCAGCCAAGATCCCTGGGGGGGGCGCCCCTATGAACAGTAC. The chain joins TRBV2 to TRBJ2-7; 9 bases line up with TRBD2. Coverage ceases 1 residue before the CDR3 finishes, and the germline J gene fills in the end. Trimming at V came to 0 bases and at J to 2 bases, leaving 8 bases not matched to a gene. The CDR3 runs to 17 residues. Germline V gene sequence: CDR1 LGHNA, CDR2 YSYQKL.

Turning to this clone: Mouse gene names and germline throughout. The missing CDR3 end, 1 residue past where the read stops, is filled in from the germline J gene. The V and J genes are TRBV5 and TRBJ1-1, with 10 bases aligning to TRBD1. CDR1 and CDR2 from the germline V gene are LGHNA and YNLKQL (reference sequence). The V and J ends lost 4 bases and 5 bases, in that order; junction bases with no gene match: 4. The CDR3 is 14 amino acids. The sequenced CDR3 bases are TGTGCCAGCAGCCCCCGACAGGGGGCGACAGAAGTCTTC. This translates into CASSPRQGATEVF. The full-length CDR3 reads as CASSPRQGATEVFF.

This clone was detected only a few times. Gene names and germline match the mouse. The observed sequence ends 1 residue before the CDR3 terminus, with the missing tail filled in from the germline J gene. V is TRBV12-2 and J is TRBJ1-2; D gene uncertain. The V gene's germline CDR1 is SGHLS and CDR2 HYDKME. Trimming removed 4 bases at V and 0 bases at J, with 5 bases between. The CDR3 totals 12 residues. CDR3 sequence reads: CASSPANSDYTF. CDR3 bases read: TGTGCCAGCTCCCCCGCAAACTCCGACTACACC. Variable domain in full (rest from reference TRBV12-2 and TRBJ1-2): NSGVVQSPRYIIKGKGERSILKCIPISGHLSVAWYQQTQGQELKFFIQHYDKMERDKGNLPSRFSVQQFDDYHSEMNMSALELEDSAVYFCASSPANSDYTFGSGTRLLVI.

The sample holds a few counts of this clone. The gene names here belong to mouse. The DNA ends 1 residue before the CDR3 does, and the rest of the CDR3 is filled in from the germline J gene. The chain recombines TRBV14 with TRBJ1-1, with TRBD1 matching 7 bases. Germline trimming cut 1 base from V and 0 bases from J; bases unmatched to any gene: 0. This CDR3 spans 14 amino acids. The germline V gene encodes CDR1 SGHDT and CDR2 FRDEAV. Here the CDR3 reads CASSFGTANTEVFF. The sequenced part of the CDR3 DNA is TGTGCCAGCAGTTTCGGGACAGCAAACACAGAAGTCTTC.

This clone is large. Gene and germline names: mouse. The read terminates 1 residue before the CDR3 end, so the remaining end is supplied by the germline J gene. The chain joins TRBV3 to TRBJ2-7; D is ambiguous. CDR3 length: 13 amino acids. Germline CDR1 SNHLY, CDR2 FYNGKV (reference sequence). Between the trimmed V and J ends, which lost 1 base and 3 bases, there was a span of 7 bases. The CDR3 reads CASSLVGNYEQYF. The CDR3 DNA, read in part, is TGTGCCAGCAGCTTAGTTGGGAACTATGAACAGTAC.

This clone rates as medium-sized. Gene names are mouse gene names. The sequenced part of the CDR3 DNA is TGTGCCAGCAGTGATGCCCCACTCTCCTATGAACAGTAC. Encoded protein: CASSDAPLSYEQY. The CDR3 reads in full as CASSDAPLSYEQYF. V is TRBV13-1 and J is TRBJ2-7; D not resolved. The read gets to within 1 residue of the CDR3 end, and the germline J gene fills in the rest. V lost 0 bases and J 0 bases, leaving 7 bases between the germline ends. The germline V gene has CDR1 NSHNY and CDR2 SYGAGN. This CDR3 spans 14 amino acids.

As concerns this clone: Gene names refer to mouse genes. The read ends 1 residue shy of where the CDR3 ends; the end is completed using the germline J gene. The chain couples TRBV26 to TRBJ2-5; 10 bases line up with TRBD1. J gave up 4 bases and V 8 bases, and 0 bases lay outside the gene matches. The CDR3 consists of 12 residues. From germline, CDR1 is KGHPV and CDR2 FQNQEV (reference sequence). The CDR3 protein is CASGTGEDTQYF. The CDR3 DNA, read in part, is TGTGCCAGCGGGACAGGGGAAGACACCCAGTAC.

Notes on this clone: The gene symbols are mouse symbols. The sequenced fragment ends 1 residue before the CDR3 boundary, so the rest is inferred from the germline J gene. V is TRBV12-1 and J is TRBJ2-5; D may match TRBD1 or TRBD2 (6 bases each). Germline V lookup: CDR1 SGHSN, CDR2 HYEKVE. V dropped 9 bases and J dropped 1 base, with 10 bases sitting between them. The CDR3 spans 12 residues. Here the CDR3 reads CAPRGDQDTQYF. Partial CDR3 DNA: TGTGCCCCTAGGGGGGACCAAGACACCCAGTAC.

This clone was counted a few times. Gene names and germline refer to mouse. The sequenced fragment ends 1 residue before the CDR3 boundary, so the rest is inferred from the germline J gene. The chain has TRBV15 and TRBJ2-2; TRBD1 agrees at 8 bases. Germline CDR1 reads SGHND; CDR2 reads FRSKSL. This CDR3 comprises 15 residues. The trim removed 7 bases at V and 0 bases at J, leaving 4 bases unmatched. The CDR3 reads CASTRQGSNTGQLYF. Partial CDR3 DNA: TGTGCCAGCACCAGACAGGGGTCAAACACCGGGCAGCTCTAC.

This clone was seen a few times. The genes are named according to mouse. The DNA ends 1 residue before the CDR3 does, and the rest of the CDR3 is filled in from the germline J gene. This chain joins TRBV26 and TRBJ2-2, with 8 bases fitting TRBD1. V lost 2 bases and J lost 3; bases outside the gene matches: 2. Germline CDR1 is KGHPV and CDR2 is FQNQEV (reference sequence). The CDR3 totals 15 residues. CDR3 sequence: CASSLGQGHTGQLYF. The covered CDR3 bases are TGTGCCAGCAGTCTGGGACAGGGACACACCGGGCAGCTCTAC.

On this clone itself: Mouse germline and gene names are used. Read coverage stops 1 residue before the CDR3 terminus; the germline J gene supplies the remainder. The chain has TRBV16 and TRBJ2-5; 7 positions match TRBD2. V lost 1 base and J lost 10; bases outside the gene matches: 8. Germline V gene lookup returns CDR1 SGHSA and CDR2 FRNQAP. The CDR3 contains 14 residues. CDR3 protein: CASSLGLGEIPQYF. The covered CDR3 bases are TGTGCAAGCAGCTTAGGGCTGGGGGAAATCCCCCAGTAC.

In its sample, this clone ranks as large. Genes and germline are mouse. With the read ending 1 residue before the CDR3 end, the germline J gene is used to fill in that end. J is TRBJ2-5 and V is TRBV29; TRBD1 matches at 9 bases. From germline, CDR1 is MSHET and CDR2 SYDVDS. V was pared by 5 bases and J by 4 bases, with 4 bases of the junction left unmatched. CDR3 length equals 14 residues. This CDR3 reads CASSPGTGKDTQYF. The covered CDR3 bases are TGTGCTAGCAGTCCCGGGACAGGGAAAGACACCCAGTAC.

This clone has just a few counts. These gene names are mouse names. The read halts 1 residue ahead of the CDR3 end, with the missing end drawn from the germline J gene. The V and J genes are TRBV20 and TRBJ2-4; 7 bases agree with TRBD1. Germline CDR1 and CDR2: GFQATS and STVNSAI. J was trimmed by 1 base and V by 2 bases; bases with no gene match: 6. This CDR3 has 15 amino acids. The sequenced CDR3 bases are TGTGGTGCTAGGAGACAGGGAAGGGGTCAAAACACCTTGTAC. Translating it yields CGARRQGRGQNTLY. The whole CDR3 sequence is CGARRQGRGQNTLYF.

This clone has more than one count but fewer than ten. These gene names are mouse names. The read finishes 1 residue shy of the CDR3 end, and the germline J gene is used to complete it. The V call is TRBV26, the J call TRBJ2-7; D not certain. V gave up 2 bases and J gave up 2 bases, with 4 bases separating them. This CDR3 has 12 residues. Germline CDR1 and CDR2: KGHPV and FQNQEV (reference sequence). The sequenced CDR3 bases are TGTGCCAGCAGTCTGACAGCCTATGAACAGTAC. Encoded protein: CASSLTAYEQY. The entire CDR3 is CASSLTAYEQYF.

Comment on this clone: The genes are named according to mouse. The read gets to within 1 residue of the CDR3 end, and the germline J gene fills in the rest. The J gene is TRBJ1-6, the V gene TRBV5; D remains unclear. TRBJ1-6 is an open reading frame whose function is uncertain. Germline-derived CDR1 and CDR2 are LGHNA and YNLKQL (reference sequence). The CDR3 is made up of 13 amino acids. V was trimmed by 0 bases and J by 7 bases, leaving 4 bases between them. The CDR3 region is CASSQDQNSPLYF. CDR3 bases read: TGTGCCAGCAGCCAAGATCAGAATTCGCCCCTCTAC.

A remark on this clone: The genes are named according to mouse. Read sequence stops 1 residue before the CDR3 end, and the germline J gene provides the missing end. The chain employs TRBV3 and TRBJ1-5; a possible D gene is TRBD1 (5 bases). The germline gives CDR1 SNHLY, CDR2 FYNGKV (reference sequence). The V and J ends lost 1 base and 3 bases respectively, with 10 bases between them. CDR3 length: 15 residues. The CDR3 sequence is CASSLEQGGNQAPLF. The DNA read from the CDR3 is TGTGCCAGCAGCTTAGAGCAGGGAGGCAACCAGGCTCCGCTT. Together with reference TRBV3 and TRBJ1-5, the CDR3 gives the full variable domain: GPKVLQIPSHQIIDMGQMVTLNCDPVSNHLYFYWYKQILGQQMEFLVNFYNGKVMEKSKLFKDQFSVERPDGSYFTLKIQPTALEDSAVYFCASSLEQGGNQAPLFGEGTRLSVL.

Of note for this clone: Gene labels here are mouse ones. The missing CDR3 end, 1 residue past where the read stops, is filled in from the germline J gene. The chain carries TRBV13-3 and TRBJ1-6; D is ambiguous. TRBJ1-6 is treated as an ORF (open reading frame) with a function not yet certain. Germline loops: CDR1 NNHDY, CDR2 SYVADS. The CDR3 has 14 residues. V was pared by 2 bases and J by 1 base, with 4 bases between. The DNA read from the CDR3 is TGTGCCAGCAGTGAAACATCCTATAATTCGCCCCTCTAC. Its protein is CASSETSYNSPLY. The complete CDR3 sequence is CASSETSYNSPLYF.